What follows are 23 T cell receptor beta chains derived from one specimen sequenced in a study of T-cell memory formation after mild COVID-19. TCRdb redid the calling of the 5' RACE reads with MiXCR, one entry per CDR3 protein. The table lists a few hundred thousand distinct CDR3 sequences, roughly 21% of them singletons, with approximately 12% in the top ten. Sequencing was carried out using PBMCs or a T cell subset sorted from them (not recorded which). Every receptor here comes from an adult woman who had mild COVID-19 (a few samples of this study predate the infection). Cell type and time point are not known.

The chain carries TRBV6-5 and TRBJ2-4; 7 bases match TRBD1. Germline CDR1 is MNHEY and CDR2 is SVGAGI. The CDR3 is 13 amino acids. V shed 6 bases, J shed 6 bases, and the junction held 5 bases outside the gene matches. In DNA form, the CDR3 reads TGTGCCAGCAGCCACGGGGACAGAAACATTCAGTACTTC. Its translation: CASSHGDRNIQYF.

The CDR3 DNA reads as TGTGCCAGCAGCTCCCCAAAGACAGGGGGAACCTACAATGAGCAGTTCTTC. This codes for CASSSPKTGGTYNEQFF. V gene TRBV7-9 combines with J gene TRBJ2-1; 9 bases agree with TRBD1. Germline values: CDR1 SEHNR, CDR2 FQNEAQ (reference sequence). V gave up 4 bases and J gave up 2 bases; unmatched junction bases: 9. This CDR3 is built from 17 residues.

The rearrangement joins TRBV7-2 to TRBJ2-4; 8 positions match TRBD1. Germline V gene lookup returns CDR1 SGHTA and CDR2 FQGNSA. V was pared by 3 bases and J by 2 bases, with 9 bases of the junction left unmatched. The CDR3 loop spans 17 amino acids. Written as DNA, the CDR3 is TGTGCCAGCAGCTTGACAGGGGTCAGTTACTCCAAAAACATTCAGTACTTC. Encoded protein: CASSLTGVSYSKNIQYF. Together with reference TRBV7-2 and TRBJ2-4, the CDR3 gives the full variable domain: GAGVSQSPSNKVTEKGKDVELRCDPISGHTALYWYRQSLGQGLEFLIYFQGNSAPDKSGLPSDRFSAERTGGSVSTLTIQRTQQEDSAVYLCASSLTGVSYSKNIQYFGAGTRLSVL.

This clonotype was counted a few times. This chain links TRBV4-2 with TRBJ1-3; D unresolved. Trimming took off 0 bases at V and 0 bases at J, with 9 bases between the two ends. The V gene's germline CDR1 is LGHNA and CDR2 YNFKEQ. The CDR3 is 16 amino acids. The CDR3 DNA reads TGTGCCAGCAGCCAAGACCTCGCCGCCTCTGGAAACACCATATATTTT. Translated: CASSQDLAASGNTIYF.

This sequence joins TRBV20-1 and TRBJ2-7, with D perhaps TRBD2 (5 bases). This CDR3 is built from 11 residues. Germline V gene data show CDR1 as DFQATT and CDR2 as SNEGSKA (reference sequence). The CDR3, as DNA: TGCAGATACGGACTGCCCACGGAGCAGTACTTC. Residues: CRYGLPTEQYF.

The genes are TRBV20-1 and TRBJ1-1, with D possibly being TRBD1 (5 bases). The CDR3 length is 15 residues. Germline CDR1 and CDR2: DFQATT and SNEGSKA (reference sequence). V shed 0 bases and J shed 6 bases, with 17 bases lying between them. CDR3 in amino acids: CSARDDLIGDAEAFF. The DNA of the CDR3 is TGCAGTGCTAGAGATGACCTTATAGGGGACGCTGAAGCTTTCTTT.

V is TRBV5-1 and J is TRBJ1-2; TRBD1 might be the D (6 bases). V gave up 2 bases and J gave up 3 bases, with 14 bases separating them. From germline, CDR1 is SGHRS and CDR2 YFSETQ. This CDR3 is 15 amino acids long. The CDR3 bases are TGCGCCAGCAGCTTTAGAGCAGGGGCAGACTATGGCTACACCTTC. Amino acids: CASSFRAGADYGYTF.

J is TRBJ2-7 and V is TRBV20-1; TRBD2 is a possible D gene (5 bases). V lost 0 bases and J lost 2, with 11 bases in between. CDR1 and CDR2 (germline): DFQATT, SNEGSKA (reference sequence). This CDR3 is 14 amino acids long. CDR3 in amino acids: CSARDWTVTYEQYF. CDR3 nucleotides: TGCAGTGCTAGAGATTGGACTGTCACCTACGAGCAGTACTTC.

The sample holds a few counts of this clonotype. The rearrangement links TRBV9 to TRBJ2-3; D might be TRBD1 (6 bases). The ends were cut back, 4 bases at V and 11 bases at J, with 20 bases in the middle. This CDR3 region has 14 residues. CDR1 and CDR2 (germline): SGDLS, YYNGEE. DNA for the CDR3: TGTGCCAGCAGCTTCCGGGACAAGTGGCCCATGCAGTATTTT. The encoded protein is CASSFRDKWPMQYF.

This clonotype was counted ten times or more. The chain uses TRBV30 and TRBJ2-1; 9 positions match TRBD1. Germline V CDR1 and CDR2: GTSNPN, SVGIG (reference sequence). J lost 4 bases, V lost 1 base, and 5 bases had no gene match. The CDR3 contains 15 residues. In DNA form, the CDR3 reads TGTGCCTGGAGTGGAGGACAGGGGTCGTACAATGAGCAGTTCTTC. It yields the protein CAWSGGQGSYNEQFF.

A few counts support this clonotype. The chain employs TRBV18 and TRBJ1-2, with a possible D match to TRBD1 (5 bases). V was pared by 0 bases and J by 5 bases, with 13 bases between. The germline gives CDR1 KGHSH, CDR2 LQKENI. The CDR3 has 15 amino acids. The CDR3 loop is CASSPPVRASYGYTF. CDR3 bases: TGTGCCAGCTCACCACCGGTCAGGGCCAGTTATGGCTACACCTTC.

The CDR3 nucleotides read TGTGCCACAGGGGGACAGGGGCAAGAGACCCAGTACTTC. It codes for CATGGQGQETQYF. The gene calls are TRBV15 and TRBJ2-5, with 10 bases lining up with TRBD1. V gave up 9 bases and J gave up 2 bases; unmatched junction bases: 3. The CDR3 runs 13 residues. Germline V lookup: CDR1 LNHNV, CDR2 YYDKDF (reference sequence).

The CDR3 sequence: CASSLLEGTYGYTF. The CDR3 coding sequence is TGTGCCAGCAGCTTGTTGGAGGGTACCTATGGCTACACCTTC. The chain employs TRBV5-6 and TRBJ1-2; unclear D gene. The CDR3 contains 14 residues. CDR1 is SGHDT, CDR2 YYEEEE, per germline. V lost 1 base and J 4 bases, leaving 11 bases between the germline ends.

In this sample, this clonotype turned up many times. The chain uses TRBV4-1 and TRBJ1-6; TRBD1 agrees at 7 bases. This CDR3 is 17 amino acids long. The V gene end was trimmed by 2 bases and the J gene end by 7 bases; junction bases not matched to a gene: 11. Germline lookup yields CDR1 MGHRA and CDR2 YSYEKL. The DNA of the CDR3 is TGCGCCAGCAGCCAAATCGTTGGCGGGGACAGAAATTCACCCCTCCACTTT. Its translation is CASSQIVGGDRNSPLHF.

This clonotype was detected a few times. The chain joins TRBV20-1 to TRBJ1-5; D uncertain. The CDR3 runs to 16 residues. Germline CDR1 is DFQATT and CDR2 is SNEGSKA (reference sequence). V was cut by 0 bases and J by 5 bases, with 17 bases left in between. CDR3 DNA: TGCAGTGCTAGAGAATACCATGTGCACGACGATCAGCCCCAGCATTTT. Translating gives CSAREYHVHDDQPQHF.

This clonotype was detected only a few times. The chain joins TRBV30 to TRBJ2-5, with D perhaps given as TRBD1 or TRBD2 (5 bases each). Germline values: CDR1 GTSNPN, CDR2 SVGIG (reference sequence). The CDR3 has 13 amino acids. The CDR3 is CARKGHLRGAQYF. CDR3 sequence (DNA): TGTGCACGGAAAGGCCACTTGAGGGGAGCCCAGTACTTC.

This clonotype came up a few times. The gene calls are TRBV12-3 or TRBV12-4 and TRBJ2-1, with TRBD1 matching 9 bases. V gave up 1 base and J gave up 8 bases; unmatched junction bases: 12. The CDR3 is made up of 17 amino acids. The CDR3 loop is CASSLGAPGQGGYEQFF. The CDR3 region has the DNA TGTGCCAGCAGTTTAGGGGCCCCGGGACAGGGTGGTTATGAGCAGTTCTTC.

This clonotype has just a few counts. The CDR3 DNA is TGTGCCAGCAGTTCGACCGGACAGGGGGCTGGCTACACCTTC. Protein: CASSSTGQGAGYTF. V is TRBV6-5 and J is TRBJ1-2; 11 bases align to TRBD1. This CDR3 is 14 amino acids long. Germline-derived CDR1 and CDR2 are MNHEY and SVGAGI. Losses at the gene ends were 4 bases for V and 7 bases for J; bases not matched to a gene: 5.

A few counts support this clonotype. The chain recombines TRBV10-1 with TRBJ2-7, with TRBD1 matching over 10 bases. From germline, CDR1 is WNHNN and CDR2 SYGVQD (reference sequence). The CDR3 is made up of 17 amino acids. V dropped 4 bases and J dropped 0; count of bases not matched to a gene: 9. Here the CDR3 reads CASSVGQGDLSSYEQYF. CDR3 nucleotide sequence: TGCGCCAGCAGTGTCGGACAGGGGGACCTGAGCTCCTACGAGCAGTACTTC.

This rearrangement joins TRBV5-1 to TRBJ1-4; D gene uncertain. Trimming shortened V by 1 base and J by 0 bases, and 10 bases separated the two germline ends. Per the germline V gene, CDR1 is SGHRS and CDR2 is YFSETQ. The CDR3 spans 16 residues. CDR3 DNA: TGCGCCAGCAGCTTGCGGCAGGCGGCAACTAATGAAAAACTGTTTTTT. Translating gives CASSLRQAATNEKLFF.

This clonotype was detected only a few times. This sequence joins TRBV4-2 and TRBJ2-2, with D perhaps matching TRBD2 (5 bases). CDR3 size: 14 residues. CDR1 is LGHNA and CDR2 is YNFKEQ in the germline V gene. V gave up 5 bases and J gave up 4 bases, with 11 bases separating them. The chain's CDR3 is CASSLDRGTGELFF. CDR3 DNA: TGTGCCAGCAGCTTAGATCGGGGCACCGGGGAGCTGTTTTTT.

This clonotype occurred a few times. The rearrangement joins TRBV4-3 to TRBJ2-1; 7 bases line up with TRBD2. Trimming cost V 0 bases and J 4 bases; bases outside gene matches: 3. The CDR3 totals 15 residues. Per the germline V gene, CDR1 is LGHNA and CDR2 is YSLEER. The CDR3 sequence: CASSQDPSGYNEQFF. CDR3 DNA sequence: TGCGCCAGCAGCCAAGACCCTAGCGGTTACAATGAGCAGTTCTTC.

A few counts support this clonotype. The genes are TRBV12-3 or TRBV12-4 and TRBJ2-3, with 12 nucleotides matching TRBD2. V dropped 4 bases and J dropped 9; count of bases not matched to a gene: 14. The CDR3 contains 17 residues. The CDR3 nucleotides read TGTGCCAGCAGTTCAAGGGGTCCTAGCGGGGGGGAGCCCACGCAGTATTTT. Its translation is CASSSRGPSGGEPTQYF.